This T cell receptor beta chain was identified in a study of CXCR3-negative and CXCR3-positive naive CD8 T cells. TRB cDNA libraries were made by UMI-labeled 5' RACE. TCRdb reprocessed the 5' RACE reads and keeps a single row for each CDR3 protein, giving no DNA. The sample has over 95,000 distinct CDR3 sequences. As concerns this clonotype: The antigen is not known.

Whole-study findings and limits: TRB CDR3s were more hydrophobic in CXCR3-positive than in CXCR3-negative naive cells.

This CDR3 is 14 amino acids long. CDR1 is SQVTM, CDR2 ANQGSEA, per germline. Input material: naive CXCR3+ CD8+ T cells from blood. Described subset: CD45RO-CCR7+CD27+CD95- naive CD8+ T cells expressing CXCR3 (TNR3+). The source is a human donor in good health. Some clones in this sample may be carry-over from other donors' samples. V and J are TRBV29-1 and TRBJ2-3; as DNA is missing, the TRBD2 call by TCRdb cannot be tested. CDR3: CSAAGREGIDTQYF.